The 3 T cell receptor beta chains presented below share a single source sample, sequenced in a study of technical replicates of blood from several donors. Sequencing used immunoSEQ multiplex PCR; TCRdb keeps in-frame clones, though not all of them. The profile shows over 50,000 clones, around 87% of them singletons. Sequencing was performed on PBMCs. Every receptor here comes from a human donor in good health. Some clones in this sample may be carry-over from other donors' samples.

This clone was picked up a small number of times. The chain couples TRBV5-1 to TRBJ1-6; TRBD1 agrees at 7 bases. CDR3 length: 14 amino acids. Unmatched junction bases numbered 6, after V lost 4 bases and J lost 8 bases. CDR1 SGHRS and CDR2 YFSETQ come from the germline V gene. CDR3 region: CASSPAGGYSPLHF. The CDR3 DNA is TGCGCCAGCAGCCCCGCAGGGGGGTATTCACCCCTCCACTTT.

The chain employs TRBV7-9 and TRBJ2-7; 11 nucleotides line up with TRBD2. The CDR3 extends over 14 amino acids. Germline V gene sequence: CDR1 SEHNR, CDR2 FQNEAQ (reference sequence). J lost 5 bases, V lost 4 bases, and 4 bases had no gene match. CDR3 sequence: CASSSLAGGNEQYF. The CDR3 DNA is TGTGCCAGCAGCTCCTTAGCGGGAGGGAACGAGCAGTACTTC.

This chain uses TRBV5-4 with TRBJ2-3; 13 positions match TRBD2. The CDR3 runs 15 residues. The V and J ends lost 3 bases and 6 bases, in that order; junction bases with no gene match: 4. Germline V gene lookup returns CDR1 SGHNT and CDR2 YYREEE (reference sequence). The CDR3 protein is CASSWTSGGDDTQYF. The CDR3, as DNA: TGTGCCAGCAGCTGGACTAGCGGGGGCGACGATACGCAGTATTTT.